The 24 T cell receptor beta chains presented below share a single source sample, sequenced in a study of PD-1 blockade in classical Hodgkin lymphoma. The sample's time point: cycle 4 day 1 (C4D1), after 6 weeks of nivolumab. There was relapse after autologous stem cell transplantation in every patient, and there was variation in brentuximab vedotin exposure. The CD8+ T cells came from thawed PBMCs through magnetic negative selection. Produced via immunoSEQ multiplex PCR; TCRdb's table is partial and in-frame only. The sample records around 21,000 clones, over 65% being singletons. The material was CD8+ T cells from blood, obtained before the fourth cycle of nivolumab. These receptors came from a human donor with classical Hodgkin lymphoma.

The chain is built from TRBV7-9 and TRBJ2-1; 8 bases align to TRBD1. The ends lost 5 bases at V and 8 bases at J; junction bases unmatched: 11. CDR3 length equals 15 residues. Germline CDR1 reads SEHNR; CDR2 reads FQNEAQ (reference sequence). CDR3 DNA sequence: TGTGCCAGCAGCCCACAGGGCTCAGGGGGCGATGAGCAGTTCTTC. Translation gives CASSPQGSGGDEQFF.

CDR3 bases: TGTGCCAGCAGCGGCAATAACGCCGGGGAGCTGTTTTTT. Translating it yields CASSGNNAGELFF. The chain uses TRBV9 and TRBJ2-2; D gene unclear. Per germline, CDR1 SGDLS and CDR2 YYNGEE. Trimming took off 3 bases at V and 6 bases at J, with 9 bases between the two ends. There are 13 residues in the CDR3.

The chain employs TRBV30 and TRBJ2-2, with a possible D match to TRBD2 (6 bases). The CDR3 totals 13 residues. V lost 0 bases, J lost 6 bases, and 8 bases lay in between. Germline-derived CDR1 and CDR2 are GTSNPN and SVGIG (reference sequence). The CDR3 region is CAWSVPGAGELFF. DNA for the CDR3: TGTGCCTGGAGTGTACCGGGGGCCGGGGAGCTGTTTTTT. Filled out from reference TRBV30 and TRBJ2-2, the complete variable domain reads SQTIHQWPATLVQPVGSPLSLECTVEGTSNPNLYWYRQAAGRGLQLLFYSVGIGQISSEVPQNLSASRPQDRQFILSSKKLLLSDSGFYLCAWSVPGAGELFFGEGSRLTVL.

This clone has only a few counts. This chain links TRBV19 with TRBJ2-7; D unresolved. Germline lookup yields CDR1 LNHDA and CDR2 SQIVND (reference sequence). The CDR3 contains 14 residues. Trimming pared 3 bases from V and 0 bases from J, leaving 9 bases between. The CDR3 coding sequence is TGTGCCAGTAGTATGGTTGGCAGCTCCTACGAGCAGTACTTC. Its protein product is CASSMVGSSYEQYF.

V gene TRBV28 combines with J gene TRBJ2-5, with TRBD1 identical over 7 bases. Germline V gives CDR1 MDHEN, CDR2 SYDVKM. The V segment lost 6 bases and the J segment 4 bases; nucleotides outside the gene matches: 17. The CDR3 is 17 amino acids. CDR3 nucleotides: TGTGCCAGCAGGACTCACGAAGAGGGGGCTTACGGAGAGACCCAGTACTTC. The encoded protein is CASRTHEEGAYGETQYF.

CDR3 nucleotides: TGTGCCAGCAGCGTAGACGGGGGACACACCGGGGAGCTGTTTTTT. Translating gives CASSVDGGHTGELFF. The chain links TRBV9 to TRBJ2-2; maybe TRBD2 (6 bases). CDR1 and CDR2 from the germline V gene are SGDLS and YYNGEE. V lost 0 bases and J lost 3, with 9 bases in between. The CDR3 totals 15 residues.

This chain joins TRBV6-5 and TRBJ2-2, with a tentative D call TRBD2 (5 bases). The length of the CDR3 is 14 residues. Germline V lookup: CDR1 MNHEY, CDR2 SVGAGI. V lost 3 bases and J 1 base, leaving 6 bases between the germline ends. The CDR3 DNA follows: TGTGCCAGCAGTTATGGAGGGAACACCGGGGAGCTGTTTTTT. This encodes CASSYGGNTGELFF.

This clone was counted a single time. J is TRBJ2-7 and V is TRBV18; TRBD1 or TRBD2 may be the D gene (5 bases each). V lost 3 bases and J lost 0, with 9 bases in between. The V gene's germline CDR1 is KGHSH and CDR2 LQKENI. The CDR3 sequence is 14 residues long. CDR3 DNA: TGTGCCAGCTCACCCCGGGACGGCTCCTACGAGCAGTACTTC. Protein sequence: CASSPRDGSYEQYF.

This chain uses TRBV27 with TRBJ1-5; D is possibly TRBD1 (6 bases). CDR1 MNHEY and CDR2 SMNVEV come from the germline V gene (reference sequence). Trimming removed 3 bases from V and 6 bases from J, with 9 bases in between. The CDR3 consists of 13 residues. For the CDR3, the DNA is TGTGCCAGCAGTTTCAGGGGAGGTCAGCCCCAGCATTTT. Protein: CASSFRGGQPQHF.

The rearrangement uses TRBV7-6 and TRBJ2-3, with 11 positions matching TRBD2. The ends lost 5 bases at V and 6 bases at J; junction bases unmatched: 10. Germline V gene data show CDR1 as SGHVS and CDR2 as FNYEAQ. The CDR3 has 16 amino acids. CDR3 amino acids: CASSDVLAGAWDTQYF. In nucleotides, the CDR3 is TGTGCCAGCAGCGATGTACTAGCGGGGGCGTGGGATACGCAGTATTTT.

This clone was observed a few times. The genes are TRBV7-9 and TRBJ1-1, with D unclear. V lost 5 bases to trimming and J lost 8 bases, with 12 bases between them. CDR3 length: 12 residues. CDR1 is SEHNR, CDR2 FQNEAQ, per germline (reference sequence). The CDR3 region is CASSPLVVEAFF. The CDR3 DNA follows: TGTGCCAGCAGCCCTCTAGTGGTCGAAGCTTTCTTT.

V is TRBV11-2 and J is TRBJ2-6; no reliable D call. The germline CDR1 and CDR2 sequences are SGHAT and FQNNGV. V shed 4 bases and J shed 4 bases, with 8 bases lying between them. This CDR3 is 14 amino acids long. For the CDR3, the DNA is TGTGCCAGCAGCTCACTGACCGGGGCCAACGTCCTGACTTTC. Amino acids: CASSSLTGANVLTF. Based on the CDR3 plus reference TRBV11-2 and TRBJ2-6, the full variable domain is EAGVAQSPRYKIIEKRQSVAFWCNPISGHATLYWYQQILGQGPKLLIQFQNNGVVDDSQLPKDRFSAERLKGVDSTLKIQPAKLEDSAVYLCASSSLTGANVLTFGAGSRLTVL.

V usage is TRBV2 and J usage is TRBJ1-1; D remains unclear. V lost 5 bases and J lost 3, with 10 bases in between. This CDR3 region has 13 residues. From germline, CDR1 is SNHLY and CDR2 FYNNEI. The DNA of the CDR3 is TGTGCCAGCAGTATCGGACTATACACTGAAGCTTTCTTT. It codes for CASSIGLYTEAFF.

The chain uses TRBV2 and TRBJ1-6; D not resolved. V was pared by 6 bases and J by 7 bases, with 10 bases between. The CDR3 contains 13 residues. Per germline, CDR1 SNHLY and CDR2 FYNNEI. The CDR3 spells CASSGRTNSPLHF. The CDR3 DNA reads TGTGCCAGCAGCGGCAGGACGAATTCACCCCTCCACTTT.

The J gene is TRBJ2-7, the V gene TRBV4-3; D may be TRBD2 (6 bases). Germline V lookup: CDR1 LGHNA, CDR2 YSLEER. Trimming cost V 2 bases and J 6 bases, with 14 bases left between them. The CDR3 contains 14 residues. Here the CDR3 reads CASSQTRVGGEQYF. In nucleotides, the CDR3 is TGCGCCAGCAGCCAAACTCGGGTCGGGGGCGAGCAGTACTTC.

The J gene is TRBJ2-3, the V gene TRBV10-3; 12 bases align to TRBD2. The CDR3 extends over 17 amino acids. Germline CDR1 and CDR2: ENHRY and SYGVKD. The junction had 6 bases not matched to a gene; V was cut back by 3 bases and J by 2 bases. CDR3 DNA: TGTGCCATCAGTGAAGAGCTAGCGGGGGGGCTCACAGATACGCAGTATTTT. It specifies CAISEELAGGLTDTQYF.

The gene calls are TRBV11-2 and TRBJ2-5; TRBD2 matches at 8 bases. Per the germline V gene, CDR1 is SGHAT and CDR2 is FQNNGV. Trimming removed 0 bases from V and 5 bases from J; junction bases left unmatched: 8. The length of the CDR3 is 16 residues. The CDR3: CASSLEPGGPGETQYF. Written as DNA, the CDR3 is TGTGCCAGCAGCTTAGAACCGGGGGGGCCAGGGGAGACCCAGTACTTC.

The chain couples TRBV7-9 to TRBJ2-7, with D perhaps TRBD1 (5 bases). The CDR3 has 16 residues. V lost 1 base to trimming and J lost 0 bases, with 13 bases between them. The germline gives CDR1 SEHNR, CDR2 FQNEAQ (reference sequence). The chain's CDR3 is CASSLGRGFSSYEQYF. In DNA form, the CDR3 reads TGTGCCAGCAGCTTAGGAAGGGGTTTCAGCTCCTACGAGCAGTACTTC.

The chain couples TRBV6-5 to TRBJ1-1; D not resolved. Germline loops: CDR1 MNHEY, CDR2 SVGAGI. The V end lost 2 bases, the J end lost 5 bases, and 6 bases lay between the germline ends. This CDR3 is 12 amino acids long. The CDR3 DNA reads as TGTGCCAGCAGTTACAGGGTAACTGAAGCTTTCTTT. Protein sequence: CASSYRVTEAFF.

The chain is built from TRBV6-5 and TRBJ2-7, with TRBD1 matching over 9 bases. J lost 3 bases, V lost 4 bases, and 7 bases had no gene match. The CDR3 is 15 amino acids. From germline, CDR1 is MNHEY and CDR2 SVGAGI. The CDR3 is CASSLIGTGYYEQYF. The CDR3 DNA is TGTGCCAGCAGTTTAATCGGGACAGGGTACTACGAGCAGTACTTC.

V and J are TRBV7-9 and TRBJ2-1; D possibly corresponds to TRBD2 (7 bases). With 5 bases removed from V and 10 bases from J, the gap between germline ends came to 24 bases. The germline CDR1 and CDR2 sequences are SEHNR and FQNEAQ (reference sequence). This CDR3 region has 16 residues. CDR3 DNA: TGTGCCAGCAGCCCGGGGGGCCTTTCTGGCGTAAGGGAGCAGTTCTTC. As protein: CASSPGGLSGVREQFF.

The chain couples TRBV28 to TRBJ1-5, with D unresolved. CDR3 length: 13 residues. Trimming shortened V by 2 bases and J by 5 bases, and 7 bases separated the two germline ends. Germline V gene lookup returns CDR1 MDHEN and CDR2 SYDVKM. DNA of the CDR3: TGTGCCAGCAGTTTAACCCCAGATCAGCCCCAGCATTTT. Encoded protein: CASSLTPDQPQHF.

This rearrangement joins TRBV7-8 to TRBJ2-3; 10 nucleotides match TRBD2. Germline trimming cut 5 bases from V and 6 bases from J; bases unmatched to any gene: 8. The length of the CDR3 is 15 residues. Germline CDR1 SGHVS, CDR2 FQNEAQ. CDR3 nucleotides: TGTGCCAGCAGCCCAAGCGGGGGGGCCGGGGATACGCAGTATTTT. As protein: CASSPSGGAGDTQYF. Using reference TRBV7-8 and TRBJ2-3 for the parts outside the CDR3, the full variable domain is GAGVSQSPRYKVAKRGQDVALRCDPISGHVSLFWYQQALGQGPEFLTYFQNEAQLDKSGLPSDRFFAERPEGSVSTLKIQRTQQEDSAVYLCASSPSGGAGDTQYFGPGTRLTVL.

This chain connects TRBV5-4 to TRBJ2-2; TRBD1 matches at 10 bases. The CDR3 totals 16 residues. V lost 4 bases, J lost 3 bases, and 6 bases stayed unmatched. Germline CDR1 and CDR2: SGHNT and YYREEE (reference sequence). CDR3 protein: CASSPRQGADTGELFF. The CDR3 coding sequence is TGTGCCAGCAGCCCAAGACAGGGGGCCGACACCGGGGAGCTGTTTTTT.